These 2 T cell receptor beta chains were all obtained from the same sample, sequenced in a study of blood T cells in healthy people across ages. The second PCR ran roughly 7 to 12 cycles with a sample-barcoded 5' primer and J-beta primers. One entry per CDR3 protein results from TCRdb running MiXCR on the 5' RACE reads. The sample yields 1.6 million or so distinct CDR3 sequences, around 35% seen once. Sequenced input: blood. The receptor source for this set is a woman in her twenties or thirties in good health.

Only a few counts were recorded for this clonotype. CDR3 coding DNA: TGTGCCAGCAGTCTGCGGCGGGGGGAAGATACGCAGTATTTT. The encoded protein is CASSLRRGEDTQYF. This rearrangement joins TRBV6-1 to TRBJ2-3; the match to TRBD2 covers 8 bases. CDR1 and CDR2 from the germline V gene are MNHNS and SASEGT. The CDR3 is 14 residues long. V lost 5 bases to trimming and J lost 5 bases; unmatched junction nucleotides: 6.

In its sample, this clonotype was seen a few times. The chain is built from TRBV4-1 and TRBJ2-1; D not resolved. The V and J ends lost 5 bases and 3 bases respectively, with 11 bases between them. This CDR3 region has 14 residues. Per the germline V gene, CDR1 is MGHRA and CDR2 is YSYEKL. DNA for the CDR3: TGCGCCAGCAGCGCCCCGTTGTTCTACAATGAGCAGTTCTTC. Amino acid sequence: CASSAPLFYNEQFF.